Presented here are 23 T cell receptor beta chains from one specimen sequenced in a study of identical twins. TCRdb processed the 5' RACE reads anew with MiXCR; each CDR3 protein has one entry. The table includes 150,000 or so distinct CDR3 sequences, roughly 3.5% detected once. The source material was memory T cells sorted from blood. These receptors originate from a man aged 18-30 years in good health.

This clonotype was seen at least ten times. The chain joins TRBV6-1 to TRBJ2-1; 7 nucleotides agree with TRBD2. The length of the CDR3 is 11 residues. V lost 5 bases, J lost 16 bases, and 8 bases stayed unmatched. CDR1 is MNHNS and CDR2 is SASEGT in the germline V gene. DNA of the CDR3: TGTGCCAGCAGTAAGGACGGGAGGCGATTCTTC. Protein: CASSKDGRRFF.

This clonotype was recorded at least ten times. V and J are TRBV7-2 and TRBJ2-3, with D unresolved. The V and J ends lost 1 base and 4 bases respectively, with 12 bases between them. The CDR3 is 15 residues long. Germline-derived CDR1 and CDR2 are SGHTA and FQGNSA. The CDR3 coding sequence is TGTGCCAGCAGCTTAGGACTTACGAGTCCAGATACGCAGTATTTT. Its protein is CASSLGLTSPDTQYF.

This clonotype occurred many times. The chain recombines TRBV11-2 with TRBJ2-1, with D possibly TRBD2 on 6 matching bases. Germline V gives CDR1 SGHAT, CDR2 FQNNGV. Trimming shortened V by 5 bases and J by 6 bases, and 17 bases separated the two germline ends. This CDR3 region has 15 residues. CDR3 region: CASSPPGTVGNEQFF. DNA of the CDR3: TGTGCCAGCAGCCCCCCCGGGACTGTAGGCAATGAGCAGTTCTTC.

This clonotype showed up just a few times. The rearrangement joins TRBV11-2 to TRBJ2-3; D unclear. The V gene lost 4 bases and the J gene lost 0 bases, with 23 bases spanning the gap. The CDR3 totals 19 residues. The germline gives CDR1 SGHAT, CDR2 FQNNGV. The CDR3: CASSSTPNPEAYSTDTQYF. The DNA of the CDR3 is TGTGCCAGCAGCTCCACCCCTAACCCCGAAGCCTATAGCACAGATACGCAGTATTTT.

There are many counts of this clonotype. The chain recombines TRBV29-1 with TRBJ2-5; tentatively, D is TRBD1 (7 bases). The CDR3 covers 14 residues. The germline V gene has CDR1 SQVTM and CDR2 ANQGSEA. V gave up 7 bases and J gave up 5 bases, with 20 bases separating them. The CDR3 loop is CSGKRRGPGETQYF. DNA for the CDR3: TGCAGCGGAAAGAGGAGGGGGCCTGGGGAGACCCAGTACTTC.

The table lists this clonotype with a few counts. The CDR3 nucleotides are TGTGCCAGCAGTTTATCGGTCAGGGTATCCTATAATTCACCCCTCCACTTT. Translating it yields CASSLSVRVSYNSPLHF. The rearrangement links TRBV27 to TRBJ1-6, with D perhaps matching TRBD1 (5 bases). Germline loops: CDR1 MNHEY, CDR2 SMNVEV (reference sequence). Trimming left V 0 bases short and J 1 base short, with 10 bases between. This CDR3 contains 17 residues.

In this sample, this clonotype turned up many times. The chain joins TRBV30 to TRBJ2-7; D is unclear. The V and J ends lost 3 bases and 5 bases respectively, with 14 bases between them. CDR1 and CDR2 (germline): GTSNPN, SVGIG (reference sequence). The CDR3 totals 13 residues. The CDR3 sequence is CAWSESPADEQYF. The CDR3 DNA sequence: TGTGCCTGGAGCGAATCGCCGGCGGACGAGCAGTACTTC.

This clonotype was seen ten or more times. The chain joins TRBV5-1 to TRBJ1-1; D gene ambiguous. CDR3 size: 13 residues. V dropped 0 bases and J dropped 4 bases, with 7 bases sitting between them. Germline lookup yields CDR1 SGHRS and CDR2 YFSETQ. CDR3 coding DNA: TGCGCCAGCAGCTTGGCCGGCGTCACTGAAGCTTTCTTT. Its protein is CASSLAGVTEAFF. Full variable domain (missing parts from reference TRBV5-1 and TRBJ1-1): KAGVTQTPRYLIKTRGQQVTLSCSPISGHRSVSWYQQTPGQGLQFLFEYFSETQRNKGNFPGRFSGRQFSNSRSEMNVSTLELGDSALYLCASSLAGVTEAFFGQGTRLTVV.

V and J are TRBV12-5 and TRBJ2-1; the match to TRBD2 covers 14 bases. The CDR3 spans 16 residues. Losses at the gene ends were 6 bases for V and 8 bases for J; bases not matched to a gene: 9. Germline CDR1 LGHNT, CDR2 FRNRAP. The CDR3 loop is CASGTGTSGRLDEQFF. The CDR3 DNA reads as TGTGCTAGTGGAACCGGGACTAGCGGGAGACTGGATGAGCAGTTCTTC.

V and J are TRBV24-1 and TRBJ2-3; the D is unclear. Germline lookup yields CDR1 KGHDR and CDR2 SFDVKD. V was clipped by 6 bases and J by 0 bases, with 12 bases between them. The CDR3 length is 15 residues. CDR3 sequence reads: CATSPAEASTDTQYF. The CDR3, as DNA: TGTGCCACCAGTCCGGCGGAAGCTAGCACAGATACGCAGTATTTT.

This clonotype was detected ten times or more. The V and J genes are TRBV15 and TRBJ2-7; 10 nucleotides match TRBD1. The V gene end was trimmed by 3 bases and the J gene end by 3 bases; junction bases not matched to a gene: 2. Germline CDR1 LNHNV, CDR2 YYDKDF (reference sequence). The CDR3 has 14 amino acids. CDR3 amino acids: CATSSGQGVYEQYF. The CDR3 DNA sequence: TGTGCCACCAGCAGCGGACAGGGGGTCTACGAGCAGTACTTC.

Ten or more counts support this clonotype. The V and J genes are TRBV20-1 and TRBJ2-1, with TRBD2 identical over 12 bases. Losses at the gene ends were 6 bases for V and 1 base for J; bases not matched to a gene: 4. CDR1 and CDR2 (germline): DFQATT, SNEGSKA (reference sequence). CDR3 length: 15 residues. For the CDR3, the DNA is TGCAGTGCGGGGACTAGCGGGCGATCCTACAATGAGCAGTTCTTC. Protein: CSAGTSGRSYNEQFF.

In this sample, this clonotype turned up many times. The V and J genes are TRBV27 and TRBJ2-3; D call uncertain. CDR3 length: 16 residues. Germline loops: CDR1 MNHEY, CDR2 SMNVEV (reference sequence). The ends were cut back, 7 bases at V and 3 bases at J, with 20 bases in the middle. The CDR3 DNA sequence: TGTGCCAGCAACTACCTACCCGTGGGTGTGACAGATACGCAGTATTTT. This encodes CASNYLPVGVTDTQYF.

This clonotype was found many times. The genes are TRBV20-1 and TRBJ2-2, with no clear D. V was shortened by 0 bases and J by 5 bases, with 13 bases between the two germline ends. Germline CDR1 and CDR2: DFQATT and SNEGSKA (reference sequence). This CDR3 is 15 amino acids long. The CDR3 loop is CSARDVSRKTGELFF. The DNA for the CDR3 is TGCAGTGCTAGAGATGTAAGCAGGAAGACCGGGGAGCTGTTTTTT.

This clonotype was recorded at least ten times. The rearrangement joins TRBV5-1 to TRBJ2-1; no reliable D call. Trimming shortened V by 4 bases and J by 8 bases, and 16 bases separated the two germline ends. This CDR3 has 14 residues. Germline CDR1 reads SGHRS; CDR2 reads YFSETQ. Here the CDR3 reads CASSPDNGNDEQFF. CDR3 DNA: TGCGCCAGCAGCCCCGATAATGGTAACGATGAGCAGTTCTTC.

There are many counts of this clonotype. The V and J genes are TRBV12-3 or TRBV12-4 and TRBJ2-1; 11 positions agree with TRBD2. The V gene end was trimmed by 2 bases and the J gene end by 0 bases; junction bases not matched to a gene: 0. CDR3 size: 16 residues. The CDR3 nucleotides are TGTGCCAGCAGTTTAACTAGCGGGAGCTCCTACAATGAGCAGTTCTTC. It yields the protein CASSLTSGSSYNEQFF.

This clonotype was observed at least ten times. CDR3 nucleotides: TGCAGTGCTAGAGATCCCAATAGGATCGATGGTGTTGCGACCCAGTACTTC. It is translated as CSARDPNRIDGVATQYF. This chain uses TRBV20-1 with TRBJ2-5, with D uncertain. CDR3 length: 17 residues. Germline V gives CDR1 DFQATT, CDR2 SNEGSKA (reference sequence). Trimming pared 0 bases from V and 7 bases from J, leaving 24 bases between.

This chain joins TRBV30 and TRBJ1-1; possible D gene TRBD1, 5 bases. The CDR3 consists of 15 residues. Germline V gene sequence: CDR1 GTSNPN, CDR2 SVGIG (reference sequence). V lost 2 bases to trimming and J lost 1 base, with 14 bases between them. CDR3 DNA: TGTGCCTGGAGTCCGACAGCGGCTCAGAACACTGAAGCTTTCTTT. Translation: CAWSPTAAQNTEAFF.

This clonotype appeared many times. The chain links TRBV2 to TRBJ2-1; 8 bases map to TRBD2. CDR3 length: 13 amino acids. Germline V lookup: CDR1 SNHLY, CDR2 FYNNEI. V lost 4 bases and J lost 6; bases outside the gene matches: 2. Here the CDR3 DNA reads TGTGCCAGCAGTGGCCTAGCGGGCAATGAGCAGTTCTTC. Amino acid sequence: CASSGLAGNEQFF.

This clonotype was seen ten or more times. V gene TRBV12-3 or TRBV12-4 combines with J gene TRBJ2-3; a possible D gene is TRBD1 (6 bases). V was trimmed by 4 bases and J by 0 bases, leaving 11 bases between them. The CDR3 is 15 residues long. CDR3 sequence: CASSYAGDSTDTQYF. The DNA for the CDR3 is TGTGCCAGCAGTTACGCAGGGGACAGCACAGATACGCAGTATTTT.

This clonotype appeared many times. The chain has TRBV20-1 and TRBJ2-3, with 9 nucleotides matching TRBD2. CDR1 is DFQATT, CDR2 SNEGSKA, per germline (reference sequence). The length of the CDR3 is 16 residues. Trimming took 1 base from V and 2 from J; bases not matched to a gene: 7. The DNA for the CDR3 is TGCAGTGCTAGAGTCGGACTAGCGTCGGACACAGATACGCAGTATTTT. This translates into CSARVGLASDTDTQYF.

This clonotype was recorded many times. V and J are TRBV28 and TRBJ1-6; TRBD1 matches at 9 bases. V dropped 6 bases and J dropped 10; count of bases not matched to a gene: 7. Per germline, CDR1 MDHEN and CDR2 SYDVKM. This CDR3 spans 14 amino acids. As DNA, the CDR3 is TGTGCCAGCAGCCTGACAGGGGGGATATCACCCCTCCACTTT. Translation gives CASSLTGGISPLHF.

This clonotype appeared many times. V usage is TRBV28 and J usage is TRBJ2-5; 7 bases fit TRBD2. The CDR3 contains 15 residues. Trimming cost V 6 bases and J 5 bases; bases outside gene matches: 12. The germline V gene has CDR1 MDHEN and CDR2 SYDVKM. The CDR3, as DNA: TGTGCCAGCAGCCCCGCCGCCGGCGGGAGTGAGACCCAGTACTTC. It is translated as CASSPAAGGSETQYF.